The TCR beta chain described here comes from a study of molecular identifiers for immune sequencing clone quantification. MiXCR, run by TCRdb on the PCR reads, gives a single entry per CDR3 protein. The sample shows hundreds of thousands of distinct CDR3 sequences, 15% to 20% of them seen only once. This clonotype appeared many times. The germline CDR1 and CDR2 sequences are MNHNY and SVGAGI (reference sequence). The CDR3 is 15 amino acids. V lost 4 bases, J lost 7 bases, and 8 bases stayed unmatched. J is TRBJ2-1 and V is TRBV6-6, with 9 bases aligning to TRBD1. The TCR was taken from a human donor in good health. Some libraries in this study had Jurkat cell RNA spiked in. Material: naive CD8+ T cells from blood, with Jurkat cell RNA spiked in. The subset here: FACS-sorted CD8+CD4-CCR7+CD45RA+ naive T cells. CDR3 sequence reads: CASSSGTGLGNEQFF. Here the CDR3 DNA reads TGTGCCAGCAGTTCCGGGACAGGGTTGGGGAATGAGCAGTTCTTC.